A single sample is the source of the 17 T cell receptor beta chains below, sequenced in a study of shared clonotypes between healthy human individuals. Clones were sequenced by immunoSEQ multiplex PCR, and TCRdb holds only the in-frame ones, with some missing. The sample records some 2 million clones, about 95% being singletons. The naive CD8 fraction comprised CD45RO-negative cells positively selected for CCR7 and excluded terminally differentiated effector memory CD45RA+ cells. The specimen was naive CD8+ T cells sorted from blood. The receptors originated from a man aged 18-30 years in good health.

CDR3 protein: CASSSGQNYEQYF. CDR3 bases: TGTGCCAGCAGCTCGGGACAGAACTACGAGCAGTACTTC. The rearrangement uses TRBV7-8 and TRBJ2-7; 7 positions match TRBD1. The CDR3 totals 13 residues. V was clipped by 4 bases and J by 3 bases; unmatched bases: 3. CDR1 is SGHVS, CDR2 FQNEAQ, per germline.

This chain joins TRBV2 and TRBJ2-1; D is unclear. The CDR3 runs to 12 residues. In germline, CDR1 is SNHLY, CDR2 FYNNEI. CDR3 region: CAKVEKSNEQFF. CDR3 nucleotide sequence: TGTGCGAAGGTAGAGAAGTCCAATGAGCAGTTCTTC.

V is TRBV10-2 and J is TRBJ2-7; TRBD1 aligns across 11 bases. The CDR3 has 15 residues. Per the germline V gene, CDR1 is WSHSY and CDR2 is SAAADI. V lost 3 bases to trimming and J lost 5 bases; unmatched junction nucleotides: 6. Here the CDR3 DNA reads TGCGCCAGCAGTGACCCGGGACAGGGGGACAACGAGCAGTACTTC. Its protein product is CASSDPGQGDNEQYF.

This clone was found once. The rearrangement links TRBV5-4 to TRBJ2-1; 9 bases align to TRBD2. The J segment lost 8 bases and the V segment lost 0 bases, leaving 12 bases of the junction unmatched. The CDR3 is 17 residues long. Germline assignment: CDR1 SGHNT and CDR2 YYREEE (reference sequence). CDR3 in amino acids: CASSLGLRRGGGDEQFF. The CDR3 bases are TGTGCCAGCAGCTTGGGCCTAAGGCGGGGGGGCGGCGATGAGCAGTTCTTC.

The chain has TRBV5-6 and TRBJ2-7; possible D gene TRBD1, 6 bases. The V end lost 3 bases, the J end lost 0 bases, and 10 bases lay between the germline ends. Germline V gives CDR1 SGHDT, CDR2 YYEEEE. The CDR3 runs 14 residues. The CDR3 bases are TGTGCCAGCAGCTCACCGGACAGCTCCTACGAGCAGTACTTC. Its translation is CASSSPDSSYEQYF.

The genes are TRBV7-8 and TRBJ2-1, with 12 bases that match TRBD2. V dropped 1 base and J dropped 9; count of bases not matched to a gene: 4. The CDR3 spans 15 residues. Germline CDR1 is SGHVS and CDR2 is FQNEAQ. The CDR3 spells CASSLETSGSGEQFF. CDR3 DNA sequence: TGTGCCAGCAGCTTAGAGACTAGCGGGAGCGGTGAGCAGTTCTTC.

The chain employs TRBV30 and TRBJ2-7, with 7 bases aligning to TRBD1. Germline V CDR1 and CDR2: GTSNPN, SVGIG (reference sequence). The trim removed 2 bases at V and 1 base at J, leaving 5 bases unmatched. The CDR3 is made up of 14 amino acids. CDR3 nucleotides: TGTGCCTGGAGTTGGGGACAGTCATCCTACGAGCAGTACTTC. This encodes CAWSWGQSSYEQYF. Full variable domain (outside the CDR3, taken from reference TRBV30 and TRBJ2-7): SQTIHQWPATLVQPVGSPLSLECTVEGTSNPNLYWYRQAAGRGLQLLFYSVGIGQISSEVPQNLSASRPQDRQFILSSKKLLLSDSGFYLCAWSWGQSSYEQYFGPGTRLTVT.

The CDR3 DNA sequence: TGTGCCAGTAGGCGCGGGGGGGCAGATACGCAGTATTTT. Protein sequence: CASRRGGADTQYF. V and J are TRBV19 and TRBJ2-3; 9 positions match TRBD2. With V trimmed by 6 bases and J by 4 bases, 2 bases remained unmatched. This CDR3 is built from 13 residues. CDR1 is LNHDA and CDR2 is SQIVND in the germline V gene (reference sequence).

V usage is TRBV18 and J usage is TRBJ2-7; D assignment may be TRBD1 or TRBD2 (6 bases each). This CDR3 has 15 amino acids. V gave up 0 bases and J gave up 3 bases, with 12 bases separating them. The germline gives CDR1 KGHSH, CDR2 LQKENI. CDR3 coding DNA: TGTGCCAGCTCACCACCGACTAGGGGGGACTACGAGCAGTACTTC. Translated: CASSPPTRGDYEQYF.

The chain links TRBV29-1 to TRBJ2-7; D is uncertain. Germline V gives CDR1 SQVTM, CDR2 ANQGSEA. V was pared by 6 bases and J by 6 bases, with 6 bases between. The CDR3 loop spans 9 amino acids. For the CDR3, the DNA is TGCAGCGTACGAGGCGAGCAGTACTTC. Translated: CSVRGEQYF.

V is TRBV19 and J is TRBJ2-7, with 7 bases that match TRBD1. The CDR3 covers 14 residues. CDR1 and CDR2 from the germline V gene are LNHDA and SQIVND (reference sequence). The V segment lost 5 bases and the J segment 2 bases; nucleotides outside the gene matches: 6. CDR3 region: CASSVRDSPYEQYF. CDR3 DNA sequence: TGTGCCAGTAGTGTCCGGGACAGCCCCTACGAGCAGTACTTC.

The chain employs TRBV30 and TRBJ1-3; the D gene is possibly TRBD1 (5 bases). Looked up from germline, CDR1 is GTSNPN and CDR2 is SVGIG (reference sequence). The germline V and J ends were trimmed by 3 bases and 3 bases, with 15 bases remaining between them. The CDR3 runs to 15 residues. The CDR3 region is CAWSLWGGDGNTIYF. The DNA for the CDR3 is TGTGCCTGGAGCCTTTGGGGGGGGGATGGAAACACCATATATTTT.

This sequence joins TRBV28 and TRBJ2-7, with 9 nucleotides matching TRBD1. Germline CDR1 and CDR2: MDHEN and SYDVKM. The CDR3 spans 17 residues. J gave up 3 bases and V 4 bases, and 13 bases lay outside the gene matches. The CDR3 loop is CASSSPLMTGGVYEQYF. In DNA, the CDR3 is TGTGCCAGCAGTTCACCACTGATGACAGGGGGAGTCTACGAGCAGTACTTC.

The rearrangement links TRBV7-8 to TRBJ2-2; TRBD2 matches at 11 bases. The length of the CDR3 is 16 residues. V lost 5 bases, J lost 8 bases, and 10 bases stayed unmatched. Germline values: CDR1 SGHVS, CDR2 FQNEAQ. Here the CDR3 reads CASSLGTSGRWGELFF. Here the CDR3 DNA reads TGTGCCAGCAGCCTCGGGACTAGCGGCCGGTGGGGGGAGCTGTTTTTT. The full variable domain, completed using reference TRBV7-8 and TRBJ2-2, is GAGVSQSPRYKVAKRGQDVALRCDPISGHVSLFWYQQALGQGPEFLTYFQNEAQLDKSGLPSDRFFAERPEGSVSTLKIQRTQQEDSAVYLCASSLGTSGRWGELFFGEGSRLTVL.

The V gene is TRBV7-8, the J gene TRBJ1-4, with D unresolved. Per germline, CDR1 SGHVS and CDR2 FQNEAQ. Trimming removed 5 bases from V and 4 bases from J, with 11 bases in between. The CDR3 covers 14 residues. Here the CDR3 reads CASSPSDFNEKLFF. CDR3 DNA sequence: TGTGCCAGCAGCCCGTCGGACTTTAATGAAAAACTGTTTTTT. The full variable domain, rest sourced from reference TRBV7-8 and TRBJ1-4, is GAGVSQSPRYKVAKRGQDVALRCDPISGHVSLFWYQQALGQGPEFLTYFQNEAQLDKSGLPSDRFFAERPEGSVSTLKIQRTQQEDSAVYLCASSPSDFNEKLFFGSGTQLSVL.

The V gene is TRBV5-6, the J gene TRBJ2-5, with TRBD2 identical over 12 bases. J lost 9 bases, V lost 4 bases, and 13 bases had no gene match. The germline CDR1 and CDR2 sequences are SGHDT and YYEEEE. This CDR3 region has 16 residues. The chain's CDR3 is CASSIVTSGGTTAQYF. CDR3 nucleotides: TGTGCCAGCAGCATAGTGACTAGCGGGGGCACCACGGCCCAGTACTTC.

Notes on this clone: An end of the junction differs from the germline gene, which may be a read error. The J gene is TRBJ2-3, the V gene TRBV7-7; D possibly corresponds to TRBD1 (6 bases). Germline V gives CDR1 SSHAT, CDR2 FNYEAQ (reference sequence). The CDR3 is made up of 12 amino acids. The CDR3 here is CASRGERDTQYF. The CDR3 nucleotides are TGTGCTAGCAGGGGCGAACGGGATACGCAGTATTTT.